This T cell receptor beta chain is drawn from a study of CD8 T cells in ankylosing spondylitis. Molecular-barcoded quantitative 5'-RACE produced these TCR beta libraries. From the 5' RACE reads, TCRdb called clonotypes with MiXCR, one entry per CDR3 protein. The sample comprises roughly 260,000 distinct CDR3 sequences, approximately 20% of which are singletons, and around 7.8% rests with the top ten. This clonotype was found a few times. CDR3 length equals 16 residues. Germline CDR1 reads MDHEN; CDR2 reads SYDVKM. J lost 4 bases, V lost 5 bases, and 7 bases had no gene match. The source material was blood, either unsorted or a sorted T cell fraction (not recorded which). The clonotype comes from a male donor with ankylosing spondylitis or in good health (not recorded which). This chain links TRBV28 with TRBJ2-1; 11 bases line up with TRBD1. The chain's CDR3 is CASSGPGTGGYNEQFF. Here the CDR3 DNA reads TGTGCCAGCAGTGGCCCCGGGACAGGGGGGTACAATGAGCAGTTCTTC.